Below, 27 T cell receptor beta chains from the same sample are listed, as sequenced in a study of blood T cells in healthy people across ages. Combining a sample-barcoded 5' primer with a J-beta primer mix, a second PCR ran for about 7 to 11 cycles. TCRdb recomputed calls from the 5' RACE reads with MiXCR, one row per CDR3 protein. The table shows about 590,000 distinct CDR3 sequences, with 25% to 35% occurring only once. The sequenced sample consisted of blood. These receptors were taken from a woman aged 80 or older in good health.

The chain uses TRBV20-1 and TRBJ2-1; no clear D. The closer fit of TRBJ2-7 to the DNA end suggests the J call may be wrong. This CDR3 contains 12 residues. The germline CDR1 and CDR2 sequences are DFQATT and SNEGSKA (reference sequence). CDR3 sequence (DNA): TGCAGTGCTAGAGTTCAGTCTTACGAGCAGTACTTC. This encodes CSARVQSYEQYF.

In its sample, this clonotype was seen once. It may be a read error: a sequence one base away is much more abundant. This rearrangement joins TRBV6-2 or TRBV6-3 to TRBJ2-7; the match to TRBD1 covers 11 bases. This CDR3 spans 16 amino acids. Per the germline V gene, CDR1 is MNHEY and CDR2 is SVGEGT. Here the CDR3 DNA reads TGTGCCAGCAGTCCTCGGGGACAGGGGGATGTCTACGAGCGGTACTTC. Translating it yields CASSPRGQGDVYERYF.

The sample holds a few counts of this clonotype. The gene calls are TRBV3-1 and TRBJ1-4; weak D call: TRBD1 (6 bases). The CDR3 has 13 amino acids. Trimming left V 6 bases short and J 7 bases short, with 12 bases between. Germline values: CDR1 LGHDT, CDR2 YNNKEL (reference sequence). CDR3 loop: CASSTRGSEKLFF. CDR3 nucleotide sequence: TGTGCCAGCAGTACCAGGGGTAGTGAAAAACTGTTTTTT.

This clonotype was seen many times. The CDR3 here is CASSRRERNEQFF. The DNA for the CDR3 is TGTGCCAGCAGCCGGCGGGAGCGCAATGAGCAGTTCTTC. The chain uses TRBV7-2 and TRBJ2-1; the match to TRBD2 covers 7 bases. Trimming removed 5 bases from V and 6 bases from J; junction bases left unmatched: 4. The germline V gene encodes CDR1 SGHTA and CDR2 FQGNSA. The CDR3 contains 13 residues.

This clonotype appeared many times. The chain uses TRBV20-1 and TRBJ2-3, with TRBD1 matching 7 bases. Trimming cost V 2 bases and J 0 bases; bases outside gene matches: 8. Germline CDR1 and CDR2: DFQATT and SNEGSKA (reference sequence). This CDR3 has 16 amino acids. CDR3 amino acids: CSARTLGQTSTDTQYF. In DNA form, the CDR3 reads TGCAGTGCTAGAACCCTGGGACAGACTAGCACAGATACGCAGTATTTT.

This clonotype was detected many times. This chain links TRBV7-3 with TRBJ1-1, with D tentatively TRBD1 (6 bases). CDR1 SGHTA and CDR2 FQGTGA come from the germline V gene. The CDR3 contains 14 residues. Deletions cut 5 bases from V and 11 bases from J, with 21 bases between. The chain's CDR3 is CASSRGQGSKIAFF. The CDR3 nucleotides read TGTGCCAGCAGCCGGGGGCAGGGCAGTAAAATTGCTTTCTTT.

On this clonotype: A much larger clone is a single base away; this may be a read error. The V and J genes are TRBV6-5 and TRBJ2-3; TRBD2 is a possible D gene (5 bases). This CDR3 has 15 residues. Looked up from germline, CDR1 is MNHEY and CDR2 is SVGAGI. Trimming removed 7 bases from V and 0 bases from J, with 14 bases in between. CDR3 in amino acids: CASTFTRTSTDTQYF. The CDR3 DNA reads as TGTGCCAGCACTTTTACCCGGACTAGCACAGATACGCAGTATTTT.

This clonotype was picked up many times. The J gene is TRBJ2-3, the V gene TRBV19; D is perhaps TRBD2 (6 bases). Looked up from germline, CDR1 is LNHDA and CDR2 is SQIVND (reference sequence). The CDR3 is made up of 15 amino acids. V was shortened by 5 bases and J by 2 bases, with 14 bases between the two germline ends. As DNA, the CDR3 is TGTGCCAGTAGTTCCGGGGGTCCCTCCACAGATACGCAGTATTTT. This encodes CASSSGGPSTDTQYF.

The chain carries TRBV20-1 and TRBJ2-1; 15 bases are a match to TRBD2. The length of the CDR3 is 17 residues. Losses at the gene ends were 1 base for V and 4 bases for J; bases not matched to a gene: 5. CDR1 DFQATT and CDR2 SNEGSKA come from the germline V gene (reference sequence). The CDR3: CSARVEGTSGGYNEQFF. In nucleotides, the CDR3 is TGCAGTGCTAGAGTGGAAGGGACTAGCGGGGGGTACAATGAGCAGTTCTTC.

At least ten counts were recorded for this clonotype. The CDR3 is CSARGDGLNEKLFF. In nucleotides, the CDR3 is TGCAGTGCTAGAGGGGACGGCCTTAATGAAAAACTGTTTTTT. The V call is TRBV20-1, the J call TRBJ1-4; TRBD1 might be the D (5 bases). The CDR3 has 14 residues. Looked up from germline, CDR1 is DFQATT and CDR2 is SNEGSKA (reference sequence). Trimming shortened V by 1 base and J by 4 bases, and 10 bases separated the two germline ends.

J is TRBJ2-7 and V is TRBV4-2; D gene uncertain. CDR1 is LGHNA and CDR2 is YNFKEQ in the germline V gene. V was shortened by 4 bases and J by 1 base, with 11 bases between the two germline ends. This CDR3 spans 14 amino acids. CDR3 DNA sequence: TGTGCCAGCAGCCCGTCGGGCGTTTCCTACGAGCAGTACTTC. This gives the protein CASSPSGVSYEQYF.

This clonotype has a handful of counts. This sequence may be a read error, since a much larger clone differs from it by one base. The V and J genes are TRBV5-6 and TRBJ2-1; 12 positions agree with TRBD2. The CDR3 contains 14 residues. The germline gives CDR1 SGHDT, CDR2 YYEEEE. V lost 3 bases to trimming and J lost 9 bases; unmatched junction nucleotides: 4. The CDR3 here is CASSWTSGTGEQFF. CDR3 sequence (DNA): TGTGCCAGCAGCTGGACTAGCGGGACAGGTGAGCAGTTCTTC.

Regarding this clonotype: The conserved phenylalanine or tryptophan is not found at the CDR3 terminus, so this likely reflects a read error. The DNA for the CDR3 is TGTGCCAGCAGGACCAGGGACGGGGGCAATCAGCCCCAGCATTTG. This encodes CASRTRDGGNQPQHL. The chain joins TRBV6-2 or TRBV6-3 to TRBJ1-5, with TRBD1 as a possible D gene (5 bases). This CDR3 region has 15 residues. V lost 6 bases to trimming and J lost 2 bases, with 14 bases between them. Germline CDR1 and CDR2: MNHEY and SVGEGT.

The V call is TRBV7-9, the J call TRBJ1-3; 7 nucleotides agree with TRBD1. The CDR3 length is 15 residues. Trimming removed 6 bases from V and 0 bases from J; junction bases left unmatched: 5. Per germline, CDR1 SEHNR and CDR2 FQNEAQ (reference sequence). Written as DNA, the CDR3 is TGTGCCAGCAGAATACAGGGGTCCTCTGGAAACACCATATATTTT. It codes for CASRIQGSSGNTIYF.

The V and J genes are TRBV5-1 and TRBJ2-1, with a tentative D call TRBD2 (7 bases). The DNA end is more similar to TRBJ2-7, so the J call may be wrong. CDR3 length: 16 amino acids. The germline V gene has CDR1 SGHRS and CDR2 YFSETQ. CDR3 DNA sequence: TGCGCCAGCAGCTGGGGACTGGCGGGGGCCTACTACGAGCAGTACTTC. Its translation: CASSWGLAGAYYEQYF.

In its sample, this clonotype was seen a few times. This rearrangement joins TRBV6-2 or TRBV6-3 to TRBJ2-3; TRBD2 aligns across 11 bases. This CDR3 has 16 residues. V lost 4 bases and J lost 2; bases outside the gene matches: 5. The V gene's germline CDR1 is MNHEY and CDR2 SVGEGT. CDR3 amino acids: CASSLAGGPNTDTQYF. DNA of the CDR3: TGTGCCAGCAGTTTAGCGGGGGGGCCAAACACAGATACGCAGTATTTT.

There are many counts of this clonotype. The V and J genes are TRBV5-1 and TRBJ2-3; 9 bases match TRBD1. Per germline, CDR1 SGHRS and CDR2 YFSETQ. J gave up 5 bases and V 4 bases, and 11 bases lay outside the gene matches. The CDR3 runs to 16 residues. In DNA form, the CDR3 reads TGCGCCAGCAGCGGGACGGGACAGGGAGACAGAGATACGCAGTATTTT. Its protein is CASSGTGQGDRDTQYF. Drawing the rest from reference TRBV5-1 and TRBJ2-3, the complete variable domain is KAGVTQTPRYLIKTRGQQVTLSCSPISGHRSVSWYQQTPGQGLQFLFEYFSETQRNKGNFPGRFSGRQFSNSRSEMNVSTLELGDSALYLCASSGTGQGDRDTQYFGPGTRLTVL.

This clonotype appeared a few times. The chain joins TRBV19 to TRBJ2-6; weak D call: TRBD1 (6 bases). Trimming took 4 bases from V and 4 from J, leaving 11 bases between them. CDR1 LNHDA and CDR2 SQIVND come from the germline V gene (reference sequence). The CDR3 is 15 amino acids. The CDR3 is CASSNRARGANVLTF. The CDR3 nucleotides read TGTGCCAGTAGTAACAGGGCAAGAGGGGCCAACGTCCTGACTTTC.

Note on this clonotype: It may be a read error: a sequence one base away is much more abundant. V gene TRBV12-3 or TRBV12-4 combines with J gene TRBJ1-1; no definite D call. This CDR3 is built from 13 residues. The CDR3 DNA follows: TGTACCAGCAGTTTAGTGGGAAGAGGTGAAGCTTTCTTT. Protein: CTSSLVGRGEAFF.

This clonotype was picked up many times. The chain joins TRBV18 to TRBJ2-5, with 8 nucleotides matching TRBD2. CDR3 size: 16 residues. The germline V gene has CDR1 KGHSH and CDR2 LQKENI. With 3 bases clipped from V and 1 base from J, the junction kept 7 bases outside the gene matches. CDR3 sequence: CASSPRTSGFQETQYF. The CDR3 coding sequence is TGTGCCAGCTCACCGCGAACTAGCGGATTCCAAGAGACCCAGTACTTC.

In regard to this clonotype: One junction end does not reproduce the germline sequence, and a read error may be involved. V is TRBV19 and J is TRBJ1-1; 7 bases match TRBD1. Germline values: CDR1 LNHDA, CDR2 SQIVND (reference sequence). The CDR3 extends over 15 amino acids. The CDR3 loop is CVSSSPGQMNTEAFF. In DNA, the CDR3 is TGTGTCAGTAGTTCCCCGGGACAGATGAACACTGAAGCTTTCTTT.

This sequence joins TRBV7-8 and TRBJ2-7, with 9 nucleotides matching TRBD1. The closer fit of TRBJ2-5 to the DNA end suggests the J call may be wrong. The germline V gene has CDR1 SGHVS and CDR2 FQNEAQ. The CDR3 is 15 residues long. The CDR3 protein is CASSLARQGGETQYF. CDR3 bases: TGTGCCAGCAGCTTAGCACGACAGGGGGGAGAGACCCAGTACTTC.

This clonotype was picked up many times. The rearrangement links TRBV30 to TRBJ2-5; the D gene is possibly TRBD1 (5 bases). V was trimmed by 3 bases and J by 5 bases, leaving 16 bases between them. CDR1 is GTSNPN, CDR2 SVGIG, per germline (reference sequence). The CDR3 consists of 14 residues. As DNA, the CDR3 is TGTGCCTGGAGCCTCTCTCAGGGTCACGAGACCCAGTACTTC. Residues: CAWSLSQGHETQYF.

This clonotype was observed many times. V and J are TRBV3-1 and TRBJ2-1, with TRBD2 identical over 11 bases. Per the germline V gene, CDR1 is LGHDT and CDR2 is YNNKEL (reference sequence). The junction had 3 bases not matched to a gene; V was cut back by 2 bases and J by 6 bases. CDR3 length: 15 amino acids. The CDR3 sequence: CASSQFSGGANEQFF. CDR3 in DNA: TGTGCCAGCAGCCAATTTAGCGGGGGGGCCAATGAGCAGTTCTTC.

Remarks on this clonotype: Lacking the conserved final phenylalanine or tryptophan, this CDR3 likely reflects a read error. This chain joins TRBV30 and TRBJ2-5; 10 positions match TRBD2. This CDR3 has 13 amino acids. Losses at the gene ends were 3 bases for V and 5 bases for J; bases not matched to a gene: 3. CDR1 and CDR2 (germline): GTSNPN, SVGIG (reference sequence). Written as DNA, the CDR3 is TGTGCCTGGAGGGTTAGCGGGGGGGAGACCCAGTACTGC. Translated, it gives CAWRVSGGETQYC.

This clonotype was found once. The chain carries TRBV29-1 and TRBJ1-1; a possible D gene is TRBD1 (5 bases). The CDR3 runs to 13 residues. Looked up from germline, CDR1 is SQVTM and CDR2 is ANQGSEA. V was trimmed by 7 bases and J by 1 base, leaving 13 bases between them. The CDR3 coding sequence is TGCAGCGGGGAGGGGATGGGGAACACTGAAGCTTTCTTT. Translating gives CSGEGMGNTEAFF.

The chain couples TRBV9 to TRBJ2-5; no clear D. V was shortened by 3 bases and J by 1 base, with 10 bases between the two germline ends. CDR3 length equals 14 residues. Germline CDR1 SGDLS, CDR2 YYNGEE. CDR3 loop: CASSDGPSQETQYF. CDR3 DNA sequence: TGTGCCAGCAGCGACGGACCATCCCAAGAGACCCAGTACTTC.